This entry concerns a single T cell receptor beta chain. Its matching antigen is unknown. The primer mix had 60 Vbeta and 13 Jbeta primers. The protocol was immunoSEQ multiplex PCR, while the TCRdb copy is restricted to in-frame clones and leaves out a portion. This table holds 150,000 to 200,000 clones, 60% to 85% found once. Each donor's status was that of a healthy bone marrow donor. Per germline, CDR1 SGHDT and CDR2 YYEEEE. The CDR3 has 16 amino acids. The J segment lost 7 bases and the V segment lost 2 bases, leaving 10 bases of the junction unmatched. This specimen belongs to a study of cytomegalovirus exposure and HLA in healthy donors. Findings and limits, study-wide: A later analysis, which compared TCR beta chains of equal frequency, found the HLA-associated ones more clonally expanded. With high specificity and sensitivity, the classifier reportedly diagnosed cytomegalovirus status. Researchers reported in a later analysis that a missense DCLRE1C variant was tied to TCR beta V- and J-gene trimming.

The chain has TRBV5-6 and TRBJ1-4, with TRBD1 matching over 8 bases. Sequencing input: PBMCs. This sequence originates from a girl aged 5-17 years in good health and CMV-seropositive. The CDR3 DNA sequence: TGTGCCAGCAGCTTCCACTCAGGGGGCGATATTGAAAAACTGTTTTTT. This translates into CASSFHSGGDIEKLFF. The full variable domain, rest sourced from reference TRBV5-6 and TRBJ1-4, is DAGVTQSPTHLIKTRGQQVTLRCSPKSGHDTVSWYQQALGQGPQFIFQYYEEEERQRGNFPDRFSGHQFPNYSSELNVNALLLGDSALYLCASSFHSGGDIEKLFFGSGTQLSVL.